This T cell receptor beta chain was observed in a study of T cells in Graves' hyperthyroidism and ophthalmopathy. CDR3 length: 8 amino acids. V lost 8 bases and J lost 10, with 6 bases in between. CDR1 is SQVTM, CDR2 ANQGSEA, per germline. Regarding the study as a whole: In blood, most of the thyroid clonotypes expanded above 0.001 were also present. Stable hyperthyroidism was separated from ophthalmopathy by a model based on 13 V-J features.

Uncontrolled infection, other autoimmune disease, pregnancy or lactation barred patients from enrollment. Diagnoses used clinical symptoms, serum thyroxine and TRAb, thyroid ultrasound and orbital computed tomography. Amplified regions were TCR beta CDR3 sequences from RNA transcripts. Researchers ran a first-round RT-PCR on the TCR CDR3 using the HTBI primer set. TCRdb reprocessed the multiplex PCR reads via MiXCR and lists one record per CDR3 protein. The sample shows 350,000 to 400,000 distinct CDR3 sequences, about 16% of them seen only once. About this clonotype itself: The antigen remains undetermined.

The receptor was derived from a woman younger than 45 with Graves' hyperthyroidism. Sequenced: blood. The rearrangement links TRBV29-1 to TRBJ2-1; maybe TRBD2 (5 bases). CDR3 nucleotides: TGCAGCCCGGGGGAGCAGTTCTTC. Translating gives CSPGEQFF.